This is a list of T cell receptor beta chains from one sample in a study of cytomegalovirus exposure and HLA in healthy donors. Sequenced by immunoSEQ multiplex PCR; TCRdb stores in-frame clones only, minus some. The sample holds about 130,000 clones, around 74% seen once. Specimen: PBMCs. The receptors shown here come from a man aged 25 to 40 in good health and CMV-seronegative. CDR3s include the opening cysteine and the closing phenylalanine or tryptophan. The D gene is left open where the match is weak. Rows may omit the clone size; those that give it use once, few, many or a size class.

v_gene,d_gene,abundance,j_gene,CDR3aa,CDR3nt
TRBV5-1,TRBD2,.,TRBJ2-3,CASSLALRGSTDTQYF,TGCGCCAGCAGCTTGGCTTTGCGGGGGAGCACAGATACGCAGTATTTT
TRBV7-7,TRBD2,.,TRBJ2-1,CASSNGAGGLYNEQFF,TGTGCTAGCAGCAATGGAGCGGGGGGGTTATACAATGAGCAGTTCTTC
TRBV5-1,.,.,TRBJ1-6,CASSRQGLGPHSPLHF,TGCGCCAGCAGCCGTCAGGGGCTCGGGCCGCATTCACCCCTCCACTTT
TRBV6-5,TRBD2,.,TRBJ2-1,CASSLAGYNEQFF,TGTGCCAGCAGCCTAGCGGGGTACAATGAGCAGTTCTTC
TRBV19,TRBD2,.,TRBJ2-1,CASSTGLAYSGASYNEQFF,TGTGCCAGTAGTACCGGACTAGCTTATTCCGGGGCGTCCTACAATGAGCAGTTCTTC
TRBV11-3,.,once,TRBJ2-6,CASSTTGEAGANVLTF,TGTGCCAGCAGCACCACAGGGGAGGCTGGGGCCAACGTCCTGACTTTC
TRBV4-3,.,.,TRBJ1-2,CASSQVPRESNYGYTF,TGCGCCAGCAGCCAAGTCCCGCGAGAATCTAACTATGGCTACACCTTC
TRBV7-3,TRBD1,.,TRBJ2-7,CASSSEGQGSYEQYF,TGTGCCAGCAGCTCAGAGGGACAGGGGTCGTACGAGCAGTACTTC
TRBV18,TRBD2,.,TRBJ2-1,CASSPTRTSGGAYEQFF,TGTGCCAGCTCACCAACCCGGACTAGCGGGGGGGCCTATGAGCAGTTCTTC
TRBV27,.,.,TRBJ1-1,CASSLYAARNTEAFF,TGTGCCAGCAGTTTATACGCAGCTAGAAACACTGAAGCTTTCTTT
TRBV18,TRBD2,.,TRBJ2-7,CASSPQMTSGGAYEQYF,TGTGCCAGCTCACCTCAAATGACTAGCGGGGGAGCCTACGAGCAGTACTTC
TRBV10-3,TRBD2,.,TRBJ2-3,CAISDRTSGGTDTQYF,TGTGCCATCAGTGACCGAACTAGCGGGGGTACAGATACGCAGTATTTT
TRBV6-5,TRBD1,once,TRBJ1-4,CASSYSDRQDEKLFF,TGTGCCAGCAGTTACTCGGACAGGCAGGATGAAAAACTGTTTTTT
TRBV5-4,TRBD2,.,TRBJ2-1,CASSPGTSGSYEQFF,TGTGCCAGCAGCCCCGGGACTAGCGGCTCATATGAGCAGTTCTTC
TRBV15,.,.,TRBJ2-3,CATSSRTVITDTQYF,TGTGCCACCAGCTCTAGGACAGTAATCACAGATACGCAGTATTTT
TRBV30,.,.,TRBJ2-1,CARVDSYNEQFF,TGTGCCCGAGTTGATTCCTACAATGAGCAGTTCTTC
TRBV5-5,TRBD1,.,TRBJ1-3,CASSPGQGIGNTIYF,TGTGCCAGCAGCCCGGGACAGGGTATAGGAAACACCATATATTTT
TRBV7-6,.,.,TRBJ1-1,CASSLELGEMNTEAFF,TGTGCCAGCAGCTTAGAGTTAGGGGAAATGAACACTGAAGCTTTCTTT
TRBV7-9,.,.,TRBJ2-7,CASSLARSYEQYF,TGTGCCAGCAGCTTAGCGAGGAGCTACGAGCAGTACTTC
TRBV29-1,.,.,TRBJ2-7,CSVERDYEQYF,TGCAGCGTTGAGCGCGACTACGAGCAGTACTTC
TRBV5-1,TRBD1,.,TRBJ2-7,CASSSGTGNHEQYF,TGCGCCAGCAGCTCCGGGACAGGGAACCACGAGCAGTACTTC
TRBV9,.,.,TRBJ2-3,CASSAREDTQYF,TGTGCCAGCAGCGCCCGGGAGGATACGCAGTATTTT
TRBV7-7,.,.,TRBJ2-7,CASSPKTGPGYEQYF,TGTGCTAGCAGCCCGAAGACAGGCCCCGGATACGAGCAGTACTTC
TRBV4-1,.,.,TRBJ2-2,CASSLEGVDTGELFF,TGCGCCAGCAGCCTCGAGGGGGTCGACACCGGGGAGCTGTTTTTT
TRBV20-1,.,.,TRBJ2-5,CSARPRETQYF,TGCAGTGCTAGACCTAGGGAGACCCAGTACTTC
TRBV29-1,TRBD1,.,TRBJ1-4,CSAGQGAFLGEKLFF,TGCAGCGCGGGACAGGGGGCGTTTTTAGGTGAAAAACTGTTTTTT
TRBV5-1,.,.,TRBJ1-1,CASSSAWASDNTEAFF,TGCGCCAGCAGCTCGGCCTGGGCCTCCGATAACACTGAAGCTTTCTTT
TRBV11-3,.,.,TRBJ2-3,CASSFGGATDTQYF,TGTGCCAGCAGCTTTGGGGGCGCGACAGATACGCAGTATTTT